This TCR beta chain is from a study of cytomegalovirus exposure and HLA in healthy donors. Study observations and caveats: The study had only CMV serostatus as immune exposure information.

The PCR contained 60 Vbeta and 13 Jbeta primers. Clones were read by immunoSEQ multiplex PCR, and TCRdb kept only the in-frame ones, dropping some. The repertoire holds 150,000 to 200,000 clones, with over 75% as singletons. Healthy bone marrow donors made up the cohort. Nominal health characterized the donors when sampled, though unrecorded immune exposures were likely. The ends lost 1 base at V and 4 bases at J; junction bases unmatched: 5. The CDR3 has 15 amino acids. Germline lookup yields CDR1 SGHKS and CDR2 YYEKEE (reference sequence). About this clone itself: Its antigen is not known.

The TCR originated in a man aged 40-49 years in good health and CMV-seropositive. The sample was PBMCs. The chain has TRBV5-5 and TRBJ2-7; 10 nucleotides agree with TRBD1. In DNA form, the CDR3 reads TGTGCCAGCAGCTTGACGACAGGGGGCATTTACGAGCAGTACTTC. This translates into CASSLTTGGIYEQYF.